This T cell receptor beta chain was identified during a study of identical twins. The donor group consisted entirely of healthy Caucasians. TCRdb re-derived calls from the 5' RACE reads in MiXCR, one entry per CDR3 protein. Of about 890,000 distinct CDR3 sequences in the sample, about 12% were seen once. CDR3 length equals 12 residues. Trimming cost V 3 bases and J 3 bases, with 6 bases left between them. CDR1 is DFQATT and CDR2 is SNEGSKA in the germline V gene (reference sequence). In addition, the sample was reused for a study of yellow fever vaccine responses in identical twins. As that study records: It has been reported that, in twins, the vaccine T cell response seemed partly convergent and partly personalized.

The material sequenced was PBMCs. V gene TRBV20-1 combines with J gene TRBJ2-1; a weak D match, TRBD2 (6 bases). The sequence derives from a woman between 18 and 29 years old in good health. The CDR3 region has the DNA TGCAGTGCTAGGACTAGCTACAATGAGCAGTTCTTC. Protein product: CSARTSYNEQFF.